The text below deals with one T cell receptor beta chain. This sample was taken from a study of Ad26.COV2.S vaccination and SARS-CoV-2 variants. The assay was immunoSEQ multiplex PCR, and TCRdb's table has in-frame clones only and misses some. The sample lists 350,000 to 400,000 clones; 89% were seen once. The length of the CDR3 is 14 residues. The V gene's germline CDR1 is SGHNT and CDR2 YENEEA. With 5 bases removed from V and 9 bases from J, the gap between germline ends came to 17 bases. The sample's treatment: some 20 received Ad26.COV2.S at low or high dose, single or two shots; several received placebo; per-sample allocation not given. At day 63 after the first vaccine or placebo injection, samples were drawn.

The source material was peripheral blood, sampled in a trial of Ad26.COV2.S vaccine versus placebo. This clonotype originated in a person aged 18-65 years who received the Ad26.COV2.S COVID-19 vaccine or a placebo. The V call is TRBV11-3, the J call TRBJ2-1, with D perhaps TRBD1 or TRBD2 (5 bases each). The CDR3 DNA follows: TGTGCCAGCAGCCCCGAGTGGGGGAATACTGAGCAGTTCTTC. It translates to CASSPEWGNTEQFF.